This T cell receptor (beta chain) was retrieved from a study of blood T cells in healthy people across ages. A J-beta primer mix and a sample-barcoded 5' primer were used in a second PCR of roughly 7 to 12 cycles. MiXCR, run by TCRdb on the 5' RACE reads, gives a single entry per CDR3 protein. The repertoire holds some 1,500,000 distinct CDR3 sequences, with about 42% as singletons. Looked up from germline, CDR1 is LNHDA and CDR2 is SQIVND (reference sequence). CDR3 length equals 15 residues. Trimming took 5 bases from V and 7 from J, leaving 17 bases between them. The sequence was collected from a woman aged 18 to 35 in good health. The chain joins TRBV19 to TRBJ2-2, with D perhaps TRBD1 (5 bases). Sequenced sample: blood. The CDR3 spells CASSRAGRRGGELFF. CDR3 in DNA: TGTGCCAGTAGTCGGGCAGGGCGTAGGGGCGGGGAGCTGTTTTTT.